One sample yielded the 11 T cell receptor beta chains listed below, sequenced in a study of cytomegalovirus exposure and HLA in healthy donors. The assay was immunoSEQ multiplex PCR, and TCRdb's table has in-frame clones only and misses some. The table includes some 120,000 clones, more than 75% detected once. The sample was PBMCs. The receptors were sampled from a woman in her twenties or thirties in good health and CMV-seronegative.

In DNA, the CDR3 is TGTGCCAGCAGTGATTCGGGACAGACCTACGAGCAGTACTTC. Translated: CASSDSGQTYEQYF. This chain joins TRBV6-4 and TRBJ2-7; 7 nucleotides match TRBD1. V gave up 3 bases and J gave up 2 bases; unmatched junction bases: 4. CDR3 length equals 14 residues. In germline, CDR1 is MRHNA, CDR2 SNTAGT.

V usage is TRBV5-4 and J usage is TRBJ2-5, with 9 bases identical to TRBD1. Germline trimming cut 4 bases from V and 3 bases from J; bases unmatched to any gene: 7. The CDR3 totals 15 residues. Germline CDR1 reads SGHNT; CDR2 reads YYREEE (reference sequence). In DNA form, the CDR3 reads TGTGCCAGCAGCCCCAGCGGGACAGGGAAAGAGACCCAGTACTTC. Amino acid sequence: CASSPSGTGKETQYF.

This clone was counted once. This chain uses TRBV5-1 with TRBJ1-1; TRBD1 is a possible D gene (5 bases). Germline lookup yields CDR1 SGHRS and CDR2 YFSETQ. CDR3 size: 15 residues. Between the trimmed V and J ends, which lost 4 bases and 3 bases, there was a span of 16 bases. As DNA, the CDR3 is TGCGCCAGCAGCCCTATTGCAGGGCCCTACACTGAAGCTTTCTTT. It translates to CASSPIAGPYTEAFF.

The rearrangement uses TRBV27 and TRBJ2-3; D is possibly TRBD2 (6 bases). The CDR3 is 14 amino acids. V dropped 4 bases and J dropped 1 base, with 9 bases sitting between them. CDR1 is MNHEY, CDR2 SMNVEV, per germline (reference sequence). The CDR3 region is CASSSAGRTDTQYF. The CDR3 DNA sequence: TGTGCCAGCAGTTCGGCGGGGCGCACAGATACGCAGTATTTT.

The chain combines TRBV11-2 with TRBJ1-2; no firm D call. With 3 bases removed from V and 4 bases from J, the gap between germline ends came to 15 bases. CDR3 size: 15 residues. In germline, CDR1 is SGHAT, CDR2 FQNNGV. The CDR3 loop is CASSFGEGEGYGYTF. CDR3 coding DNA: TGTGCCAGCAGCTTCGGCGAGGGAGAAGGCTATGGCTACACCTTC.

The CDR3 nucleotides are TGTGCCAGCAGTTACTACAGGGGGGCCTACAATGAGCAGTTCTTC. It is translated as CASSYYRGAYNEQFF. This sequence joins TRBV27 and TRBJ2-1; TRBD1 agrees at 8 bases. Germline CDR1 and CDR2: MNHEY and SMNVEV (reference sequence). The V and J ends lost 4 bases and 2 bases, in that order; junction bases with no gene match: 4. The CDR3 covers 15 residues.

The rearrangement uses TRBV5-6 and TRBJ1-3; perhaps TRBD1 as D (6 bases). V gave up 4 bases and J gave up 0 bases, with 14 bases separating them. Germline CDR1 reads SGHDT; CDR2 reads YYEEEE. There are 16 residues in the CDR3. The CDR3, as DNA: TGTGCCAGCAGCCCTCAAGGACAGTTCTCTGGAAACACCATATATTTT. As protein: CASSPQGQFSGNTIYF.

V and J are TRBV7-9 and TRBJ2-4; tentative D call: TRBD1 (5 bases). The germline V and J ends were trimmed by 1 base and 6 bases, with 10 bases remaining between them. This CDR3 region has 14 residues. The germline CDR1 and CDR2 sequences are SEHNR and FQNEAQ (reference sequence). CDR3 protein: CASSLGQIGNIQYF. The CDR3 region has the DNA TGTGCCAGCAGCTTAGGACAGATTGGAAACATTCAGTACTTC.

This chain connects TRBV5-1 to TRBJ2-1; 8 nucleotides align to TRBD1. V lost 4 bases to trimming and J lost 2 bases; unmatched junction nucleotides: 5. This CDR3 is 15 amino acids long. In germline, CDR1 is SGHRS, CDR2 YFSETQ. DNA for the CDR3: TGCGCCAGCAGCGCCGGGACAGGCCCCTACAATGAGCAGTTCTTC. Encoded protein: CASSAGTGPYNEQFF. The full variable domain, its missing parts supplied by reference TRBV5-1 and TRBJ2-1, is KAGVTQTPRYLIKTRGQQVTLSCSPISGHRSVSWYQQTPGQGLQFLFEYFSETQRNKGNFPGRFSGRQFSNSRSEMNVSTLELGDSALYLCASSAGTGPYNEQFFGPGTRLTVL.

The J gene is TRBJ2-3, the V gene TRBV6-5, with 7 bases matching TRBD1. The CDR3 runs to 15 residues. From germline, CDR1 is MNHEY and CDR2 SVGAGI. V dropped 2 bases and J dropped 1; count of bases not matched to a gene: 3. The CDR3 region has the DNA TGTGCCAGCAGTTACCAAGGACAGGGCACAGATACGCAGTATTTT. This encodes CASSYQGQGTDTQYF.

The CDR3 nucleotides are TGTGCCAGCAGCCGACAGGGGGCCGAGAACACTGAAGCTTTCTTT. Translated, it gives CASSRQGAENTEAFF. The chain joins TRBV2 to TRBJ1-1, with 10 nucleotides matching TRBD1. V was pared by 6 bases and J by 1 base, with 5 bases of the junction left unmatched. Germline V gene sequence: CDR1 SNHLY, CDR2 FYNNEI. This CDR3 comprises 15 residues.